These 27 T cell receptor beta chains were all obtained from the same sample, sequenced in a study of T cell responses to AZD1222 COVID-19 vaccine. Data came from immunoSEQ multiplex PCR; TCRdb stores just in-frame clones and leaves some out. The sample holds fewer than 200,000 clones, roughly 87% seen once. This specimen was peripheral blood, taken 28 days after the second AZD1222 dose. These receptors were collected from an adult who received the AZD1222 COVID-19 vaccine.

The genes are TRBV27 and TRBJ1-2; the D gene is possibly TRBD1 (6 bases). Germline V CDR1 and CDR2: MNHEY, SMNVEV (reference sequence). Trimming took 3 bases from V and 5 from J, leaving 22 bases between them. This CDR3 has 17 amino acids. The CDR3: CASSFSSTGPSWYGYTF. The DNA of the CDR3 is TGTGCCAGCAGTTTCTCCTCGACAGGCCCAAGTTGGTATGGCTACACCTTC.

V usage is TRBV29-1 and J usage is TRBJ1-4, with a weak D call TRBD1 (5 bases). Germline assignment: CDR1 SQVTM and CDR2 ANQGSEA. Trimming cost V 3 bases and J 2 bases, with 13 bases left between them. The CDR3 consists of 15 residues. CDR3 sequence: CSVDKGSGTNEKLFF. DNA for the CDR3: TGCAGCGTTGACAAGGGGTCGGGCACTAATGAAAAACTGTTTTTT.

The rearrangement links TRBV27 to TRBJ1-2, with 8 bases that match TRBD1. Germline lookup yields CDR1 MNHEY and CDR2 SMNVEV (reference sequence). The CDR3 spans 15 residues. V was clipped by 5 bases and J by 2 bases; unmatched bases: 7. The CDR3, as DNA: TGTGCCAGCAGTCCCCGGACAGGGTCCAACTATGGCTACACCTTC. Translated: CASSPRTGSNYGYTF.

This chain connects TRBV18 to TRBJ1-5, with TRBD1 matching 7 bases. Per germline, CDR1 KGHSH and CDR2 LQKENI. J gave up 4 bases and V 5 bases, and 5 bases lay outside the gene matches. The CDR3 is made up of 14 amino acids. In DNA form, the CDR3 reads TGTGCCAGCTCATACTACAGGGGAAATCAGCCCCAGCATTTT. This translates into CASSYYRGNQPQHF.

The V gene is TRBV3-1 (or the pseudogene TRBV3-2), the J gene TRBJ2-2; unclear D gene. Germline V gene data show CDR1 as LGHDT and CDR2 as YNNKEL (reference sequence). The CDR3 totals 13 residues. Trimming took 6 bases from V and 10 from J, leaving 15 bases between them. The chain's CDR3 is CASRHSPAEELFF. DNA for the CDR3: TGTGCCAGCAGGCACTCCCCCGCCGAGGAGCTGTTTTTT.

This clone was detected only once. This rearrangement joins TRBV7-9 to TRBJ2-7, with 7 nucleotides matching TRBD1. V lost 3 bases, J lost 2 bases, and 7 bases stayed unmatched. The CDR3 sequence is 15 residues long. Germline V gene lookup returns CDR1 SEHNR and CDR2 FQNEAQ (reference sequence). The CDR3 bases are TGTGCCAGCAGCTTCGTCCGGGACAGCCCCTACGAGCAGTACTTC. This encodes CASSFVRDSPYEQYF.

The chain uses TRBV19 and TRBJ1-5; TRBD1 might be the D (5 bases). V shed 7 bases and J shed 0 bases, with 28 bases lying between them. The CDR3 extends over 20 amino acids. Germline CDR1 is LNHDA and CDR2 is SQIVND (reference sequence). Written as DNA, the CDR3 is TGTGCCAGTACTCACCCTTTATCGGGGAGGGGAGGGGATAGCAATCAGCCCCAGCATTTT. Its translation: CASTHPLSGRGGDSNQPQHF.

This chain links TRBV6-5 with TRBJ1-2; tentative D call: TRBD1 (6 bases). This CDR3 is 15 amino acids long. The germline V and J ends were trimmed by 1 base and 2 bases, with 11 bases remaining between them. Germline loops: CDR1 MNHEY, CDR2 SVGAGI. The CDR3 loop is CASSYYTGYNYGYTF. The CDR3 nucleotides are TGTGCCAGCAGTTACTATACAGGGTACAACTATGGCTACACCTTC.

V gene TRBV5-1 combines with J gene TRBJ2-3, with TRBD2 matching 7 bases. Germline CDR1 SGHRS, CDR2 YFSETQ. The V and J ends lost 6 bases and 4 bases, in that order; junction bases with no gene match: 14. This CDR3 has 16 amino acids. CDR3 nucleotides: TGCGCCAGCACCAGCGGGGAGGTTGGGGCGGCAGATACGCAGTATTTT. Amino acid sequence: CASTSGEVGAADTQYF.

J is TRBJ1-2 and V is TRBV4-3, with D possibly TRBD1 on 5 matching bases. Germline CDR1 reads LGHNA; CDR2 reads YSLEER. V was cut by 1 base and J by 8 bases, with 20 bases left in between. This CDR3 spans 16 amino acids. Here the CDR3 DNA reads TGCGCCAGCAGCCAAGGGGCTGGGGCGCGGTGGTTAGGCTACACCTTC. Protein: CASSQGAGARWLGYTF.

This clone was detected a few times. The V call is TRBV19, the J call TRBJ2-3; 12 bases map to TRBD2. This CDR3 comprises 15 residues. V dropped 5 bases and J dropped 3; count of bases not matched to a gene: 3. The germline V gene encodes CDR1 LNHDA and CDR2 SQIVND (reference sequence). The CDR3 DNA reads TGTGCCAGTAGTCCTACTAGCGGGGGGACAGATACGCAGTATTTT. This codes for CASSPTSGGTDTQYF.

This chain connects TRBV2 to TRBJ2-2, with D perhaps matching TRBD1 (5 bases). Germline assignment: CDR1 SNHLY and CDR2 FYNNEI. The CDR3 consists of 14 residues. Trimming shortened V by 7 bases and J by 6 bases, and 15 bases separated the two germline ends. This CDR3 is CASKGQVAAGELFF. As DNA, the CDR3 is TGTGCCAGCAAGGGGCAGGTAGCCGCCGGGGAGCTGTTTTTT.

This clone was detected a few times. The chain carries TRBV11-3 and TRBJ1-1; a possible D gene is TRBD1 (6 bases). CDR1 is SGHNT, CDR2 YENEEA, per germline. CDR3 length equals 16 residues. The V and J ends lost 5 bases and 3 bases respectively, with 19 bases between them. The CDR3 loop reads CASSGGRTASDTEAFF. CDR3 nucleotide sequence: TGTGCCAGCAGCGGGGGAAGGACAGCATCCGACACTGAAGCTTTCTTT.

V is TRBV6-5 and J is TRBJ2-7; 7 nucleotides agree with TRBD1. The CDR3 covers 14 residues. The junction had 8 bases not matched to a gene; V was cut back by 6 bases and J by 3 bases. The germline V gene encodes CDR1 MNHEY and CDR2 SVGAGI. The CDR3 region is CASSPDRWNYEQYF. DNA for the CDR3: TGTGCCAGCAGCCCGGACAGGTGGAACTACGAGCAGTACTTC.

This clone came up a few times. The chain couples TRBV6-5 to TRBJ1-1; D call uncertain. The V end lost 4 bases, the J end lost 0 bases, and 15 bases lay between the germline ends. The CDR3 is 16 residues long. Germline CDR1 reads MNHEY; CDR2 reads SVGAGI. The DNA for the CDR3 is TGTGCCAGCAGTTTTAGGAGCAGGTCCATGAACACTGAAGCTTTCTTT. It yields the protein CASSFRSRSMNTEAFF.

J is TRBJ2-2 and V is TRBV7-8; TRBD1 matches at 10 bases. The CDR3 length is 18 residues. Losses at the gene ends were 0 bases for V and 1 base for J; bases not matched to a gene: 5. Germline values: CDR1 SGHVS, CDR2 FQNEAQ. The CDR3 protein is CASSLARRTGGNTGELFF. For the CDR3, the DNA is TGTGCCAGCAGCTTAGCGCGTAGGACAGGGGGGAACACCGGGGAGCTGTTTTTT.

The V call is TRBV5-6, the J call TRBJ2-5; TRBD2 might be the D (6 bases). The CDR3 has 15 amino acids. Germline V lookup: CDR1 SGHDT, CDR2 YYEEEE. Trimming cost V 5 bases and J 4 bases, with 18 bases left between them. The CDR3 DNA follows: TGTGCCAGCAGATATGGACGACCAGCGGGAGAGACCCAGTACTTC. Residues: CASRYGRPAGETQYF. The complete variable domain, with remaining parts taken from reference TRBV5-6 and TRBJ2-5, reads DAGVTQSPTHLIKTRGQQVTLRCSPKSGHDTVSWYQQALGQGPQFIFQYYEEEERQRGNFPDRFSGHQFPNYSSELNVNALLLGDSALYLCASRYGRPAGETQYFGPGTRLLVL.

The count of this clone is one. V gene TRBV7-9 combines with J gene TRBJ2-1; 9 nucleotides agree with TRBD2. Germline lookup yields CDR1 SEHNR and CDR2 FQNEAQ (reference sequence). The CDR3 contains 14 residues. V shed 1 base, J shed 7 bases, and the junction held 2 bases outside the gene matches. This CDR3 is CASSLGLAANEQFF. The CDR3 bases are TGTGCCAGCAGCTTAGGACTAGCGGCGAATGAGCAGTTCTTC.

V is TRBV6-5 and J is TRBJ2-7; D is ambiguous. Per germline, CDR1 MNHEY and CDR2 SVGAGI. The ends were cut back, 6 bases at V and 7 bases at J, with 16 bases in the middle. The CDR3 runs to 13 residues. The DNA for the CDR3 is TGTGCCAGCAGGGTCGAAAAACTGCGGGAGCAGTACTTC. It encodes CASRVEKLREQYF.

The V call is TRBV5-8, the J call TRBJ2-2; the D gene is possibly TRBD1 (6 bases). The ends were cut back, 0 bases at V and 6 bases at J, with 9 bases in the middle. The CDR3 runs to 14 residues. The germline CDR1 and CDR2 sequences are SGHTS and YDEGEE. The CDR3: CASSLDRVPGELFF. The CDR3 DNA reads TGTGCCAGCAGCTTGGACAGGGTCCCCGGGGAGCTGTTTTTT.

This clone has more than one count but fewer than ten. The chain carries TRBV6-4 and TRBJ2-1; 7 bases agree with TRBD2. Germline loops: CDR1 MRHNA, CDR2 SNTAGT. Trimming at V came to 4 bases and at J to 6 bases, leaving 15 bases not matched to a gene. This CDR3 is built from 17 residues. The DNA of the CDR3 is TGTGCCAGCAGTGCCCCCCGTTCTAGCGGCACCTTCAATGAGCAGTTCTTC. It yields the protein CASSAPRSSGTFNEQFF.

This chain joins TRBV18 and TRBJ2-7; TRBD2 aligns across 7 bases. Per germline, CDR1 KGHSH and CDR2 LQKENI. The junction had 10 bases not matched to a gene; V was cut back by 5 bases and J by 0 bases. This CDR3 is built from 16 residues. For the CDR3, the DNA is TGTGCCAGCTCAGGGATGGGGGGGACCTCCTCCTACGAGCAGTACTTC. Residues: CASSGMGGTSSYEQYF.

The chain combines TRBV29-1 with TRBJ2-5; possibly TRBD2 for D (6 bases). The V gene lost 4 bases and the J gene lost 5 bases, with 17 bases spanning the gap. Germline assignment: CDR1 SQVTM and CDR2 ANQGSEA. The CDR3 has 14 residues. The CDR3 coding sequence is TGCAGCGTTGGGTTAAGACTAGTGGCTGAGACCCAGTACTTC. Its translation: CSVGLRLVAETQYF.

This chain links TRBV5-1 with TRBJ1-2; possibly TRBD1 for D (5 bases). Per the germline V gene, CDR1 is SGHRS and CDR2 is YFSETQ. Trimming pared 7 bases from V and 0 bases from J, leaving 10 bases between. The CDR3 runs to 13 residues. CDR3 sequence: CASAPGTNYGYTF. The DNA for the CDR3 is TGCGCCAGCGCCCCAGGGACTAACTATGGCTACACCTTC.

This rearrangement joins TRBV10-3 to TRBJ2-2; 10 bases are shared with TRBD2. Germline values: CDR1 ENHRY, CDR2 SYGVKD. The trim removed 4 bases at V and 1 base at J, leaving 0 bases unmatched. The CDR3 length is 15 residues. For the CDR3, the DNA is TGTGCCATCAGTGGACTAGCGGGGAACACCGGGGAGCTGTTTTTT. It is translated as CAISGLAGNTGELFF.

The V gene is TRBV11-2, the J gene TRBJ2-1; D gene uncertain. This CDR3 spans 12 amino acids. Trimming removed 1 base from V and 7 bases from J, with 5 bases in between. Germline V gives CDR1 SGHAT, CDR2 FQNNGV. The CDR3 DNA reads as TGTGCCAGCAGCTTAGTCCAAAATGAGCAGTTCTTC. Translating gives CASSLVQNEQFF.

The chain uses TRBV9 and TRBJ2-3; 7 bases are shared with TRBD2. CDR3 size: 15 residues. J lost 0 bases, V lost 0 bases, and 1 base had no gene match. Germline assignment: CDR1 SGDLS and CDR2 YYNGEE. The CDR3 loop reads CASSVGGGSTDTQYF. In DNA, the CDR3 is TGTGCCAGCAGCGTAGGGGGGGGTAGCACAGATACGCAGTATTTT.